This TCR beta chain was documented in a study of neurological immune-mediated disorders. Findings of the study overall: In multiple sclerosis patients, the repertoire cluster was unrelated to clinical or MRI findings. None of the CDR3 amino acid sequences of expanded clones recurred across subjects, suggesting private repertoires in all groups.

Unsorted libraries were prepared from 2 million PBMCs that had been stored at -80 C. TCRdb re-analysed the 5' RACE reads in MiXCR, keeping a single row per CDR3 protein. The data hold tens of thousands of distinct CDR3 sequences, with 2% to 2.5% observed a single time. The CDR3 runs to 14 residues. Germline V gene sequence: CDR1 SEHNR, CDR2 FQNEAQ (reference sequence). Trimming removed 3 bases at V and 5 bases at J, with 10 bases between. As for this clonotype: Antigen unknown.

Sequenced input: PBMCs. The TCR originated in a man over 45 with multiple sclerosis. The chain combines TRBV7-9 with TRBJ1-4; D gene unclear. The CDR3 is CASSFGQINEKLFF. As DNA, the CDR3 is TGTGCCAGCAGCTTCGGGCAGATAAATGAAAAACTGTTTTTT.